Detailed here is one T cell receptor beta chain. Germline CDR1 is SGDLS and CDR2 is YYNGEE. There are 14 residues in the CDR3. The V end lost 0 bases, the J end lost 4 bases, and 8 bases lay between the germline ends. Per the authors' pipeline: The assay estimated nucleated cells by amplifying reference gene primers. Assay: immunoSEQ multiplex PCR; the TCRdb copy retains only in-frame clones and omits some. V, J and clone size reflect that table, while D and trimming were determined from the DNA. Seen here are approximately 280,000 clones, around 90% observed once, and the top ten hold less than 10%. This entry belongs to a study of blood T cell repertoires in COVID-19. Background on the study: From T cells, B-cell-depleted T cells, or PBMCs came the material, which was cDNA or gDNA.

This TCR derives from a man aged 18 to 29 with active or convalescent COVID-19. The gene calls are TRBV9 and TRBJ2-1, with D maybe TRBD2 (5 bases). Sequencing was done on a sample of peripheral blood. In DNA, the CDR3 is TGTGCCAGCAGCGTAGCTCGGGGTTACAATGAGCAGTTCTTC. It specifies CASSVARGYNEQFF.